What follows are 3 T cell receptor beta chains derived from one specimen sequenced in a study of identical twins. A single record per CDR3 protein comes from TCRdb applying MiXCR to the 5' RACE reads. The data contain 1.5 million to 2 million distinct CDR3 sequences, less than 35% of them singletons. The sample consisted of cord blood. The receptors stem from a newborn girl in good health.

V and J are TRBV5-1 and TRBJ2-5, with 14 positions matching TRBD2. This CDR3 spans 18 amino acids. Germline values: CDR1 SGHRS, CDR2 YFSETQ. After removal of 5 bases from V and 11 bases from J, the junction contained 20 bases not matched to a gene. In DNA form, the CDR3 reads TGCGCCAGCAGTATGAGGACTAGCGGGGGGAAAAGCTCCTACGGGCAGTACTTC. This sequence encodes CASSMRTSGGKSSYGQYF.

The chain joins TRBV29-1 to TRBJ1-1, with D unclear. Per germline, CDR1 SQVTM and CDR2 ANQGSEA. The CDR3 extends over 11 amino acids. Trimming left V 5 bases short and J 8 bases short, with 12 bases between. The CDR3 sequence is CSVQPGREAFF. The CDR3 coding sequence is TGCAGCGTTCAACCGGGCCGCGAAGCTTTCTTT.

This chain joins TRBV20-1 and TRBJ2-1, with 8 bases that match TRBD2. This CDR3 has 18 residues. Unmatched junction bases numbered 18, after V lost 2 bases and J lost 6 bases. Germline assignment: CDR1 DFQATT and CDR2 SNEGSKA (reference sequence). CDR3 nucleotide sequence: TGCAGTGCTAGATCCCTGGGCGGACTAGCCGCCGGTGCCAATGAGCAGTTCTTC. It yields the protein CSARSLGGLAAGANEQFF.